This T cell receptor beta chain originates from a study of shared T cell receptors in the human thymus. Here immunoSEQ multiplex PCR was the method, and the copy in TCRdb shows in-frame clones only, minus some. The sample includes about 380,000 clones, around 95% of them seen just once. The germline CDR1 and CDR2 sequences are MDHEN and SYDVKM. The CDR3 contains 17 residues. The V and J ends lost 7 bases and 5 bases, in that order; junction bases with no gene match: 16. Source material: thymocytes. The J gene is TRBJ2-5, the V gene TRBV28, with 10 bases lining up with TRBD2. The sequence came from a human donor. Here the CDR3 DNA reads TGTGCCAGCAATAACCCTGAAGCGGGAGGGTCAGGCGAGACCCAGTACTTC. Amino acid sequence: CASNNPEAGGSGETQYF.